This T cell receptor beta chain was sequenced for a study of early T cells in non-severe SARS-CoV-2 infection. Looking at the study overall: Sequencing of unsorted whole blood was done on bulk RNA, leaving chains unpaired.

The library protocol tagged individual cDNA molecules with unique molecular identifiers. Each CDR3 protein is one row after TCRdb ran MiXCR on the 5' RACE reads. The sample shows around 40,000 distinct CDR3 sequences, under 13% of them seen only once. V shed 4 bases and J 6 bases; nucleotides not matched to a gene: 15. Per germline, CDR1 SGHRS and CDR2 YFSETQ. The CDR3 length is 17 residues. This clonotype was seen many times. The sequenced sample was whole blood. The chain links TRBV5-1 to TRBJ1-5; 8 bases map to TRBD1. The TCR sequence derives from an adult who was a healthcare worker with PCR-confirmed SARS-CoV-2 infection or an uninfected control (not recorded which). The CDR3 nucleotides read TGCGCCAGCAGCGTGGAGCCAGGGGGCACCTTTGTTCAGCCCCAGCATTTT. Protein product: CASSVEPGGTFVQPQHF.